The present T cell receptor (beta chain) was sequenced within a study of identifying expanded T cells in peripheral blood. Overall study findings and caveats: Approximately two-week clone count variance significantly increased as total template count grew.

This CDR3 contains 12 residues. Trimming shortened V by 7 bases and J by 1 base, and 6 bases separated the two germline ends. Germline V CDR1 and CDR2: SNHLY, FYNNEI. In regard to this clone: The antigen is undetermined.

Produced via immunoSEQ multiplex PCR; TCRdb's table is partial and in-frame only. The data show 50,000 to 65,000 clones, approximately 89% seen once. The TCR was taken from a person aged 18 to 70 in good health. The V call is TRBV2, the J call TRBJ2-3; unclear D gene. The specimen was blood. The chain's CDR3 is CASNDRTDTQYF. The CDR3 DNA sequence: TGTGCCAGCAACGACCGCACAGATACGCAGTATTTT.